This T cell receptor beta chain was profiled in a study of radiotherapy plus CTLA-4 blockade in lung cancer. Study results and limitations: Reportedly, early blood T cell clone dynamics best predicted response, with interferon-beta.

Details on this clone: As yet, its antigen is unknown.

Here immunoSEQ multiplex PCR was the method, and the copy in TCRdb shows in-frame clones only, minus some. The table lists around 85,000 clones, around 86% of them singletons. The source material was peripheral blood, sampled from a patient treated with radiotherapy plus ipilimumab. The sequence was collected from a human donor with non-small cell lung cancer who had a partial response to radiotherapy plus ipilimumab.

Here the CDR3 reads CATALYFSNQPQHF. CDR3 bases: TGTGCCACCGCACTGTATTTTTCCAATCAGCCCCAGCATTTT. V usage is TRBV28 and J usage is TRBJ1-5, with D unclear. CDR3 size: 14 residues. V was shortened by 10 bases and J by 3 bases, with 16 bases between the two germline ends. Germline V gene data show CDR1 as MDHEN and CDR2 as SYDVKM. Looking up the rest from reference TRBV28 and TRBJ1-5 gives the full variable domain: DVKVTQSSRYLVKRTGEKVFLECVQDMDHENMFWYRQDPGLGLRLIYFSYDVKMKEKGDIPEGYSVSREKKERFSLILESASTNQTSMYLCATALYFSNQPQHFGDGTRLSIL.